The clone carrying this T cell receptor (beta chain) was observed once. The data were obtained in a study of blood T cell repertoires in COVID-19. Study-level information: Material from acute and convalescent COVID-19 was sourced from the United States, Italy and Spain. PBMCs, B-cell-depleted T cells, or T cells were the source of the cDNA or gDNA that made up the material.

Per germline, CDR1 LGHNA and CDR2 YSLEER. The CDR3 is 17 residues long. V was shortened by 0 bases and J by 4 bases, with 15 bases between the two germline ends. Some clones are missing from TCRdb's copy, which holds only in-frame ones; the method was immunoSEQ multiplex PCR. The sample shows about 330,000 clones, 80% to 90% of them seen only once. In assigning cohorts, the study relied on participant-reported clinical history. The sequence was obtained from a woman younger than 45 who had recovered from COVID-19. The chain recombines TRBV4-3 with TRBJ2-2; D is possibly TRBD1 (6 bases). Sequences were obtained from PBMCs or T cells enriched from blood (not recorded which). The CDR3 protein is CASSQDPQGIGTGELFF. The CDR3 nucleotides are TGCGCCAGCAGCCAAGACCCACAGGGAATAGGCACCGGGGAGCTGTTTTTT.